One sample yielded the 18 T cell receptor beta chains listed below, sequenced in a study of shared clonotypes between healthy human individuals. Assay used: immunoSEQ multiplex PCR; TCRdb lists only in-frame clones, some missing. The sample lists 2.3 million or so clones; 80% to 95% were seen once. Sequences were obtained from naive CD4+ T cells from PBMCs. Subset meaning: CD45RA+ positively selected. Source of these receptors: a man aged 18 to 30 in good health. Some clones in this sample may be carry-over from other donors' samples.

The gene calls are TRBV4-1 and TRBJ2-1, with 10 nucleotides matching TRBD2. Germline assignment: CDR1 MGHRA and CDR2 YSYEKL. This CDR3 comprises 18 residues. The V segment lost 0 bases and the J segment 2 bases; nucleotides outside the gene matches: 7. In nucleotides, the CDR3 is TGCGCCAGCAGCCAAGACCCCGGAGGGACTAGCGCCTACAATGAGCAGTTCTTC. Amino acids: CASSQDPGGTSAYNEQFF.

The chain uses TRBV28 and TRBJ2-7; 15 bases match TRBD2. Germline V CDR1 and CDR2: MDHEN, SYDVKM. The V segment lost 5 bases and the J segment 2 bases; nucleotides outside the gene matches: 4. The CDR3 totals 16 residues. CDR3 in DNA: TGTGCCAGCAGTCCGGGACTAGCGGGAGGCGCCTACGAGCAGTACTTC. It yields the protein CASSPGLAGGAYEQYF.

This chain joins TRBV7-8 and TRBJ2-5, with D possibly matching TRBD2 (6 bases). Germline V gene sequence: CDR1 SGHVS, CDR2 FQNEAQ. This CDR3 is built from 15 residues. V was clipped by 5 bases and J by 5 bases, with 18 bases between them. CDR3 in amino acids: CASSPLGWGVETQYF. In DNA form, the CDR3 reads TGTGCCAGCAGCCCCCTCGGCTGGGGGGTGGAGACCCAGTACTTC. Full variable domain (missing parts from reference TRBV7-8 and TRBJ2-5): GAGVSQSPRYKVAKRGQDVALRCDPISGHVSLFWYQQALGQGPEFLTYFQNEAQLDKSGLPSDRFFAERPEGSVSTLKIQRTQQEDSAVYLCASSPLGWGVETQYFGPGTRLLVL.

About this clone: This same CDR3 is encoded by further DNA sequences in the sample. The rearrangement joins TRBV7-2 to TRBJ2-2; D not certain. Germline CDR1 SGHTA, CDR2 FQGNSA. V lost 1 base to trimming and J lost 5 bases, with 2 bases between them. The CDR3 is 12 residues long. The CDR3 protein is CASSLGTGELFF. The CDR3, as DNA: TGTGCCAGCAGCTTAGGTACCGGGGAGCTGTTTTTT.

The rearrangement links TRBV19 to TRBJ1-4, with 11 bases matching TRBD1. J was trimmed by 6 bases and V by 0 bases; bases with no gene match: 6. This CDR3 contains 17 residues. CDR1 and CDR2 (germline): LNHDA, SQIVND (reference sequence). The CDR3 sequence is CASSIDSGQGAYEKLFF. CDR3 DNA sequence: TGTGCCAGTAGTATAGATTCCGGACAGGGGGCGTATGAAAAACTGTTTTTT.

The chain is built from TRBV14 and TRBJ1-2, with no clear D. This CDR3 has 15 amino acids. Per germline, CDR1 SGHDN and CDR2 FVKESK. V lost 3 bases and J 4 bases, leaving 15 bases between the germline ends. The CDR3 reads CASSQDDWTFYGYTF. The CDR3 DNA sequence: TGTGCCAGCAGCCAGGATGACTGGACGTTCTATGGCTACACCTTC.

This chain joins TRBV7-2 and TRBJ2-7; D is unresolved. Germline CDR1 and CDR2: SGHTA and FQGNSA. V was clipped by 2 bases and J by 0 bases, with 14 bases between them. The CDR3 has 16 residues. The CDR3 is CASSLQNPAYSYEQYF. The CDR3 coding sequence is TGTGCCAGCAGCTTACAAAATCCCGCCTACTCCTACGAGCAGTACTTC.

The rearrangement joins TRBV2 to TRBJ1-4; 10 bases map to TRBD1. CDR1 and CDR2 from the germline V gene are SNHLY and FYNNEI. The CDR3 sequence is 13 residues long. With 7 bases clipped from V and 8 bases from J, the junction kept 4 bases outside the gene matches. This CDR3 reads CASTGTGAEKLFF. Written as DNA, the CDR3 is TGTGCCAGCACCGGGACAGGGGCCGAAAAACTGTTTTTT. Filled out from reference TRBV2 and TRBJ1-4, the complete variable domain reads EPEVTQTPSHQVTQMGQEVILRCVPISNHLYFYWYRQILGQKVEFLVSFYNNEISEKSEIFDDQFSVERPDGSNFTLKIRSTKLEDSAMYFCASTGTGAEKLFFGSGTQLSVL.

This clone was recorded once. The chain couples TRBV2 to TRBJ2-2; no clear D. The V end lost 6 bases, the J end lost 0 bases, and 11 bases lay between the germline ends. The CDR3 totals 15 residues. Germline V gene sequence: CDR1 SNHLY, CDR2 FYNNEI. The DNA of the CDR3 is TGTGCCAGCAGCCGGGTTATTTCGAACACCGGGGAGCTGTTTTTT. It encodes CASSRVISNTGELFF.

This clone has just one count. CDR3 coding DNA: TGCGCCAGCAGCCCGATGACTAGCGCAGATACGCAGTATTTT. Protein sequence: CASSPMTSADTQYF. The chain is built from TRBV4-3 and TRBJ2-3; 8 bases are a match to TRBD2. Trimming took 4 bases from V and 4 from J; bases not matched to a gene: 4. The length of the CDR3 is 14 residues. Germline-derived CDR1 and CDR2 are LGHNA and YSLEER.

The chain is built from TRBV9 and TRBJ2-7, with 11 nucleotides matching TRBD2. This CDR3 has 16 residues. CDR1 is SGDLS and CDR2 is YYNGEE in the germline V gene. The trim removed 4 bases at V and 6 bases at J, leaving 12 bases unmatched. The CDR3 DNA is TGTGCCAGCAGCCCGAGGATACTAGCGGGAGTTGGCGAGCAGTACTTC. It specifies CASSPRILAGVGEQYF.

This chain links TRBV28 with TRBJ1-2; D is unclear. CDR1 and CDR2 (germline): MDHEN, SYDVKM. The CDR3 has 14 residues. Trimming took 6 bases from V and 0 from J, leaving 11 bases between them. Here the CDR3 reads CASSATLANYGYTF. The CDR3 DNA is TGTGCCAGCAGCGCGACCTTAGCTAACTATGGCTACACCTTC.

The CDR3 DNA sequence: TGTGCCAGCAGCTCGCTGACTAGCGGGAGGACAGTCTCAACGGGGGAGCTGTTTTTT. It specifies CASSSLTSGRTVSTGELFF. The chain recombines TRBV11-2 with TRBJ2-2, with 13 bases matching TRBD2. With 4 bases clipped from V and 8 bases from J, the junction kept 16 bases outside the gene matches. The CDR3 spans 19 residues. Germline CDR1 is SGHAT and CDR2 is FQNNGV.

This chain joins TRBV12-5 and TRBJ1-1; no firm D call. The germline V gene has CDR1 LGHNT and CDR2 FRNRAP. CDR3 length equals 13 residues. With 6 bases removed from V and 0 bases from J, the gap between germline ends came to 8 bases. In DNA form, the CDR3 reads TGTGCTAGTGGCCTCGACCTGAACACTGAAGCTTTCTTT. It translates to CASGLDLNTEAFF. Looking up the rest from reference TRBV12-5 and TRBJ1-1 gives the full variable domain: DARVTQTPRHKVTEMGQEVTMRCQPILGHNTVFWYRQTMMQGLELLAYFRNRAPLDDSGMPKDRFSAEMPDATLATLKIQPSEPRDSAVYFCASGLDLNTEAFFGQGTRLTVV.

The chain combines TRBV4-3 with TRBJ1-5, with D possibly TRBD1 on 6 matching bases. Germline CDR1 LGHNA, CDR2 YSLEER. V was clipped by 3 bases and J by 2 bases, with 14 bases between them. The CDR3 totals 16 residues. The CDR3 region has the DNA TGCGCCAGCAGCCAGGGGGCTGGCAGGGGCAATCAGCCCCAGCATTTT. Its protein is CASSQGAGRGNQPQHF.

The V and J genes are TRBV5-4 and TRBJ2-2; 11 bases agree with TRBD2. The J segment lost 2 bases and the V segment lost 4 bases, leaving 4 bases of the junction unmatched. This CDR3 contains 16 residues. In germline, CDR1 is SGHNT, CDR2 YYREEE (reference sequence). This CDR3 reads CASSRGTSGNTGELFF. The DNA of the CDR3 is TGTGCCAGCAGCCGGGGGACTAGCGGAAACACCGGGGAGCTGTTTTTT.

The DNA of the CDR3 is TGTGCCATCAGTGAAGGGGCGGTCAATGAAAAACTGTTTTTT. This codes for CAISEGAVNEKLFF. The chain joins TRBV10-3 to TRBJ1-4, with D perhaps matching TRBD1 (5 bases). The germline V gene encodes CDR1 ENHRY and CDR2 SYGVKD. V lost 3 bases to trimming and J lost 5 bases, with 10 bases between them. This CDR3 comprises 14 residues.

This clone appeared a single time. V and J are TRBV18 and TRBJ2-7, with TRBD2 matching over 13 bases. Germline V gene lookup returns CDR1 KGHSH and CDR2 LQKENI. The CDR3 spans 15 residues. Trimming took 0 bases from V and 4 from J; bases not matched to a gene: 0. This CDR3 is CASSPPLAGGYEQYF. In DNA form, the CDR3 reads TGTGCCAGCTCACCACCACTAGCGGGAGGGTACGAGCAGTACTTC.